The 17 T cell receptor beta chains reported below all come from one sample, sequenced in a study of CD8 T cells in ankylosing spondylitis. TCRdb itself ran the 5' RACE reads through MiXCR, one entry per CDR3 protein. The data show about 300,000 distinct CDR3 sequences, around a tenth seen once. Source material: blood, either unsorted or a sorted T cell fraction (not recorded which). The receptors stem from a female donor with ankylosing spondylitis or in good health (not recorded which).

Remarks on this clonotype: This may arise from a read error, as a much more abundant clone is one base away. The chain recombines TRBV5-5 with TRBJ1-3, with D maybe TRBD1 (5 bases). The germline CDR1 and CDR2 sequences are SGHKS and YYEKEE (reference sequence). This CDR3 is 15 amino acids long. As DNA, the CDR3 is TGTCCCAGCAGTCGGGACCCTCGCTCTGGAAACACCATATATTTT. This gives the protein CPSSRDPRSGNTIYF.

This clonotype has at least ten counts. This chain uses TRBV5-1 with TRBJ2-3; no firm D call. The CDR3 covers 13 residues. The germline gives CDR1 SGHRS, CDR2 YFSETQ. V was clipped by 0 bases and J by 1 base, with 3 bases between them. The CDR3 is CASSLDGTDTQYF. In DNA, the CDR3 is TGCGCCAGCAGCTTGGACGGCACAGATACGCAGTATTTT. The full variable domain, in which reference TRBV5-1 and TRBJ2-3 provide the parts outside the CDR3, is KAGVTQTPRYLIKTRGQQVTLSCSPISGHRSVSWYQQTPGQGLQFLFEYFSETQRNKGNFPGRFSGRQFSNSRSEMNVSTLELGDSALYLCASSLDGTDTQYFGPGTRLTVL.

This sequence joins TRBV29-1 and TRBJ1-4; TRBD1 agrees at 7 bases. The ends lost 7 bases at V and 3 bases at J; junction bases unmatched: 5. The CDR3 loop spans 13 amino acids. Germline values: CDR1 SQVTM, CDR2 ANQGSEA. The CDR3 sequence is CSGRDSSNEKLFF. CDR3 nucleotides: TGCAGCGGACGGGACAGCTCTAATGAAAAACTGTTTTTT.

Many counts were recorded for this clonotype. The V gene is TRBV28, the J gene TRBJ2-7; D is unclear. The V and J ends lost 6 bases and 3 bases respectively, with 3 bases between them. CDR3 length: 10 amino acids. The germline V gene has CDR1 MDHEN and CDR2 SYDVKM. CDR3 amino acids: CASRGYEQYF. CDR3 DNA sequence: TGTGCCAGCAGGGGCTACGAGCAGTACTTC.

A remark on this clonotype: A clone one base away is much larger, so this may be a read error. V and J are TRBV27 and TRBJ1-5; D unclear. CDR3 size: 13 residues. Germline V gives CDR1 MNHEY, CDR2 SMNVEV (reference sequence). CDR3 coding DNA: TGTGCCAGCAGCAGATATAGCAATCGGCCCCAGCATTTT. Protein product: CASSRYSNRPQHF.

This clonotype was recorded at least ten times. J is TRBJ2-3 and V is TRBV7-9, with D possibly being TRBD1 or TRBD2 (5 bases each). This CDR3 region has 9 residues. V shed 8 bases and J shed 10 bases, with 7 bases lying between them. Germline V gives CDR1 SEHNR, CDR2 FQNEAQ (reference sequence). CDR3 sequence: CASGDAQYF. As DNA, the CDR3 is TGTGCCAGCGGGGACGCGCAGTATTTT.

This clonotype was picked up many times. J is TRBJ2-3 and V is TRBV12-3 or TRBV12-4; D is perhaps TRBD2 (6 bases). The CDR3 has 14 residues. V was shortened by 5 bases and J by 0 bases, with 9 bases between the two germline ends. The CDR3, as DNA: TGTGCCAGCAGTCGGGGGACTAGCACAGATACGCAGTATTTT. It specifies CASSRGTSTDTQYF.

There are a few counts of this clonotype. The chain has TRBV9 and TRBJ2-2; D possibly corresponds to TRBD1 (5 bases). The V end lost 6 bases, the J end lost 6 bases, and 9 bases lay between the germline ends. Per germline, CDR1 SGDLS and CDR2 YYNGEE. This CDR3 is built from 12 residues. CDR3 DNA: TGTGCCAGCACTCGACAGTCCGGGGAGCTGTTTTTT. It yields the protein CASTRQSGELFF.

This clonotype was picked up a small number of times. V is TRBV28 and J is TRBJ2-3, with D possibly TRBD2 on 5 matching bases. The germline gives CDR1 MDHEN, CDR2 SYDVKM. This CDR3 has 13 amino acids. The V gene lost 6 bases and the J gene lost 4 bases, with 11 bases spanning the gap. The CDR3, as DNA: TGTGCCAGCAGAGCCCCGGGATCAGATACGCAGTATTTT. Its protein product is CASRAPGSDTQYF.

This clonotype appeared many times. This sequence joins TRBV5-1 and TRBJ2-1; D is ambiguous. V shed 0 bases and J shed 6 bases, with 1 base lying between them. From germline, CDR1 is SGHRS and CDR2 YFSETQ. This CDR3 spans 11 amino acids. CDR3 nucleotide sequence: TGCGCCAGCAGCTTGGCCAATGAGCAGTTCTTC. Encoded protein: CASSLANEQFF.

This clonotype was observed many times. The chain employs TRBV9 and TRBJ2-2, with D tentatively TRBD1 or TRBD2 (6 bases each). Trimming shortened V by 3 bases and J by 5 bases, and 14 bases separated the two germline ends. CDR3 length equals 15 residues. CDR1 is SGDLS, CDR2 YYNGEE, per germline. The CDR3 spells CASSAGHGRTGELFF. For the CDR3, the DNA is TGTGCCAGCAGCGCGGGACATGGGAGGACCGGGGAGCTGTTTTTT. The full variable domain, rest sourced from reference TRBV9 and TRBJ2-2, is DSGVTQTPKHLITATGQRVTLRCSPRSGDLSVYWYQQSLDQGLQFLIQYYNGEERAKGNILERFSAQQFPDLHSELNLSSLELGDSALYFCASSAGHGRTGELFFGEGSRLTVL.

This clonotype has a single count. One base away lies a much larger clone, so this may be a sequencing read error. This rearrangement joins TRBV27 to TRBJ2-2; D ambiguous. Per germline, CDR1 MNHEY and CDR2 SMNVEV (reference sequence). The CDR3 is made up of 12 amino acids. The CDR3 nucleotides are TGTTCCAGCAGTTTAGTGTACGGGGAGCTGTTTTTT. This codes for CSSSLVYGELFF.

A few counts support this clonotype. The chain employs TRBV7-6 and TRBJ1-1, with 9 bases lining up with TRBD1. The junction had 5 bases not matched to a gene; V was cut back by 5 bases and J by 1 base. This CDR3 comprises 15 residues. Germline-derived CDR1 and CDR2 are SGHVS and FNYEAQ. CDR3: CASSPPTGGNTEAFF. CDR3 bases: TGTGCCAGCAGCCCGCCGACAGGGGGGAACACTGAAGCTTTCTTT. Full variable domain (outside the CDR3, taken from reference TRBV7-6 and TRBJ1-1): GAGVSQSPRYKVTKRGQDVALRCDPISGHVSLYWYRQALGQGPEFLTYFNYEAQQDKSGLPNDRFSAERPEGSISTLTIQRTEQRDSAMYRCASSPPTGGNTEAFFGQGTRLTVV.

This clonotype was recorded many times. The gene calls are TRBV29-1 and TRBJ2-2; TRBD2 matches 10 bases. CDR3 size: 14 residues. V lost 4 bases to trimming and J lost 4 bases; unmatched junction nucleotides: 3. Germline-derived CDR1 and CDR2 are SQVTM and ANQGSEA. The CDR3 loop is CSVGWTSGTGELFF. The CDR3 DNA follows: TGCAGCGTTGGGTGGACTAGCGGCACCGGGGAGCTGTTTTTT.

This clonotype has just one count. The chain links TRBV10-3 to TRBJ2-1, with TRBD2 matching over 10 bases. The CDR3 contains 14 residues. J gave up 6 bases and V 11 bases, and 10 bases lay outside the gene matches. The germline V gene encodes CDR1 ENHRY and CDR2 SYGVKD. The CDR3 DNA follows: TGTGCCGCCCAAGTACTAGCGGGGCCCAATGAGCAGTTCTTC. Translated: CAAQVLAGPNEQFF.

The table lists this clonotype with many counts. The rearrangement links TRBV7-2 to TRBJ2-7; maybe TRBD1 (5 bases). CDR3 length: 13 amino acids. V dropped 2 bases and J dropped 7 bases, with 12 bases sitting between them. The germline CDR1 and CDR2 sequences are SGHTA and FQGNSA. This chain's CDR3 is CASSLRDRPEQYF. The CDR3 DNA is TGTGCCAGCAGCTTACGTGACAGACCAGAGCAGTACTTC.

This clonotype was counted only a few times. The genes are TRBV5-1 and TRBJ2-3; unclear D gene. Looked up from germline, CDR1 is SGHRS and CDR2 is YFSETQ. The V gene lost 4 bases and the J gene lost 7 bases, with 10 bases spanning the gap. The CDR3 covers 12 residues. The CDR3 protein is CASSPGSYTQYF. Written as DNA, the CDR3 is TGCGCCAGCAGCCCCGGTTCCTATACGCAGTATTTT.